The T cell receptor (beta chain) under discussion was sequenced for a study of T cell responses to AZD1222 COVID-19 vaccine. Here immunoSEQ multiplex PCR was the method, and the copy in TCRdb shows in-frame clones only, minus some. The data contain fewer than 150,000 clones, roughly 88% of them singletons. This CDR3 contains 14 residues. V gave up 6 bases and J gave up 3 bases, with 12 bases separating them. The germline V gene has CDR1 LNHDA and CDR2 SQIVND (reference sequence). This clone was detected only once. Sequencing was performed on peripheral blood, taken on day 0 of AZD1222 vaccination. The receptor was isolated from an adult in good health. The rearrangement uses TRBV19 and TRBJ1-5; D may be TRBD1 (6 bases). The CDR3 DNA is TGTGCCAGTAGCCTACAGGGTGACAATCAGCCCCAGCATTTT. This translates into CASSLQGDNQPQHF.